The clone carrying this T cell receptor (beta chain) was seen at least ten times. The source of the sample is a study of regulatory T cells in long-lasting Graves disease. Time point specified: newly diagnosed GD, antithyroid drugs for less than 3 months. PBMCs were the source of the RNA used for TCR sequencing. The CDR3 runs to 16 residues. The germline gives CDR1 MNHNS, CDR2 SASEGT. V was pared by 6 bases and J by 3 bases, with 8 bases of the junction left unmatched. Relying on iRepertoire HTBI primers and Arm-PCR of CDR3 regions, the team built TCR beta libraries. TCRdb passed the multiplex PCR reads through MiXCR, listing each CDR3 protein once. The table shows roughly 530,000 distinct CDR3 sequences, with about 16% occurring only once. These data were also reused for a study on T cells in Graves' hyperthyroidism and ophthalmopathy.

The TCR comes from a woman aged 35-65 years with Graves disease. The chain employs TRBV6-1 and TRBJ2-3; the match to TRBD2 covers 11 bases. Sequenced material: peripheral blood mononuclear cells (PBMCs), taken at new diagnosis, from a patient treated with antithyroid drugs. The CDR3 reads CASRALTSGDTDTQYF. The CDR3 DNA follows: TGTGCCAGCAGGGCACTGACTAGCGGGGATACAGATACGCAGTATTTT.